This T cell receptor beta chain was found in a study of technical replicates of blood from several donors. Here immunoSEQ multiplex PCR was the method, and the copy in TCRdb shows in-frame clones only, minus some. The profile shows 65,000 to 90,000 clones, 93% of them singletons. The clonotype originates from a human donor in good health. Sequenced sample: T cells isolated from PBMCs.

The CDR3 region is CASSNRDLVTDTQYF. The DNA of the CDR3 is TGTGCCAGCAGTAACCGGGACTTAGTGACAGATACGCAGTATTTT. The J gene is TRBJ2-3, the V gene TRBV27, with D perhaps matching TRBD2 (6 bases). CDR3 size: 15 residues. Germline V gene sequence: CDR1 MNHEY, CDR2 SMNVEV (reference sequence). The ends were cut back, 5 bases at V and 3 bases at J, with 15 bases in the middle.